One and the same sample provided the 18 T cell receptor beta chains below, sequenced in a study of blood T cell repertoires in COVID-19. Profiled with immunoSEQ multiplex PCR; TCRdb holds only in-frame clones, not every one. The repertoire has approximately 27,000 clones, around 86% of them found once; the top ten carry 67%. Sequenced input: peripheral blood. These receptors originate from a man between 65 and 85 years old with acute or convalescent COVID-19.

The chain uses TRBV28 and TRBJ1-5; D is uncertain. Trimming removed 8 bases from V and 8 bases from J, with 10 bases in between. CDR1 is MDHEN, CDR2 SYDVKM, per germline. The CDR3 covers 11 residues. This CDR3 reads CASSDLEPQHF. CDR3 nucleotides: TGTGCCAGCTCCGATTTAGAGCCCCAGCATTTT.

This chain uses TRBV6-6 with TRBJ1-2; D not certain. Germline V gene lookup returns CDR1 MNHNY and CDR2 SVGAGI (reference sequence). Trimming removed 6 bases at V and 8 bases at J, with 19 bases between. There are 14 residues in the CDR3. For the CDR3, the DNA is TGTGCCAGCAGCTCCCCGGGCGGGGAGGGAGGCTACACCTTC. Protein sequence: CASSSPGGEGGYTF.

This chain uses TRBV4-2 with TRBJ2-3; D is ambiguous. The CDR3 runs to 13 residues. CDR1 is LGHNA and CDR2 is YNFKEQ in the germline V gene. V lost 0 bases and J lost 2, with 3 bases in between. CDR3 amino acids: CASSQDITDTQYF. The CDR3 DNA reads as TGTGCCAGCAGCCAAGACATCACAGATACGCAGTATTTT.

The chain uses TRBV7-8 and TRBJ1-5; D remains unclear. Germline lookup yields CDR1 SGHVS and CDR2 FQNEAQ. The length of the CDR3 is 14 residues. V shed 0 bases and J shed 8 bases, with 11 bases lying between them. CDR3 nucleotides: TGTGCCAGCAGCTTAGCGAACCGCGAGAAGCCCCAGCATTTT. Translated, it gives CASSLANREKPQHF. Combining the CDR3 with reference TRBV7-8 and TRBJ1-5 gives the whole variable domain GAGVSQSPRYKVAKRGQDVALRCDPISGHVSLFWYQQALGQGPEFLTYFQNEAQLDKSGLPSDRFFAERPEGSVSTLKIQRTQQEDSAVYLCASSLANREKPQHFGDGTRLSIL.

The CDR3 nucleotides read TGTGCCATCAGTTCCCGACTAGCGGGAGTAGGAGATACGCAGTATTTT. Amino acid sequence: CAISSRLAGVGDTQYF. The chain links TRBV10-3 to TRBJ2-3; 12 bases are a match to TRBD2. Per germline, CDR1 ENHRY and CDR2 SYGVKD. J lost 5 bases, V lost 5 bases, and 8 bases had no gene match. The CDR3 contains 16 residues.

The DNA of the CDR3 is TGTGCCAGTAGATTGGACAGGGACACTGAAGCTTTCTTT. Its translation is CASRLDRDTEAFF. The chain uses TRBV19 and TRBJ1-1, with 8 positions matching TRBD1. Germline CDR1 and CDR2: LNHDA and SQIVND (reference sequence). The length of the CDR3 is 13 residues. V shed 6 bases, J shed 3 bases, and the junction held 3 bases outside the gene matches.

This clone has only one observation. The chain couples TRBV30 to TRBJ2-1, with D maybe TRBD1 (6 bases). Germline CDR1 GTSNPN, CDR2 SVGIG (reference sequence). V was shortened by 8 bases and J by 7 bases, with 15 bases between the two germline ends. The length of the CDR3 is 12 residues. CDR3 amino acids: CAGQGSGNEQFF. As DNA, the CDR3 is TGTGCCGGTCAGGGGTCTGGGAATGAGCAGTTCTTC.

The chain employs TRBV6-5 and TRBJ1-2, with D possibly matching TRBD1 (6 bases). CDR3 length equals 16 residues. The V and J ends lost 0 bases and 0 bases respectively, with 11 bases between them. The germline gives CDR1 MNHEY, CDR2 SVGAGI. For the CDR3, the DNA is TGTGCCAGCAGTTACTCATGGGGGCGAGCTAACTATGGCTACACCTTC. This translates into CASSYSWGRANYGYTF.

This clone was recorded only once. V and J are TRBV28 and TRBJ2-7; D may be TRBD2 (5 bases). This CDR3 is 12 amino acids long. Deletions cut 9 bases from V and 3 bases from J, with 12 bases between. The germline V gene encodes CDR1 MDHEN and CDR2 SYDVKM. In DNA, the CDR3 is TGTGCCAGTACGGGGAATGTCTACGAGCAGTACTTC. It codes for CASTGNVYEQYF.

The chain links TRBV9 to TRBJ1-2; 9 bases map to TRBD1. Germline loops: CDR1 SGDLS, CDR2 YYNGEE. The length of the CDR3 is 17 residues. With V trimmed by 4 bases and J by 4 bases, 14 bases remained unmatched. CDR3 amino acids: CASSPSWGDRVGYGYTF. The CDR3, as DNA: TGTGCCAGCAGCCCCTCCTGGGGGGACAGGGTCGGCTATGGCTACACCTTC.

The gene calls are TRBV18 and TRBJ1-1; the match to TRBD1 covers 7 bases. The length of the CDR3 is 14 residues. The junction had 3 bases not matched to a gene; V was cut back by 0 bases and J by 5 bases. The V gene's germline CDR1 is KGHSH and CDR2 LQKENI. The CDR3 DNA sequence: TGTGCCAGCTCACCACCGTCAGGGGGGACTGAAGCTTTCTTT. Translating it yields CASSPPSGGTEAFF.

The V call is TRBV19, the J call TRBJ2-7; D may be TRBD2 (5 bases). The CDR3 sequence is 15 residues long. The germline CDR1 and CDR2 sequences are LNHDA and SQIVND (reference sequence). V shed 7 bases and J shed 7 bases, with 23 bases lying between them. The CDR3 loop reads CASKQRSGGGVEQYF. The CDR3 bases are TGTGCCAGTAAGCAGCGGTCGGGTGGTGGAGTAGAGCAGTACTTC.

The CDR3 loop is CASSRILSGQAYGYTF. The CDR3 bases are TGTGCCAGCAGTCGGATTCTTAGCGGACAGGCCTATGGCTACACCTTC. The V and J genes are TRBV6-2 or TRBV6-3 and TRBJ1-2, with 7 positions matching TRBD1. V lost 5 bases, J lost 4 bases, and 13 bases stayed unmatched. Germline lookup yields CDR1 MNHEY and CDR2 SVGEGT. The CDR3 covers 16 residues.

V gene TRBV19 combines with J gene TRBJ1-2, with 9 bases fitting TRBD1. The V and J ends lost 1 base and 6 bases, in that order; junction bases with no gene match: 3. This CDR3 comprises 14 residues. The V gene's germline CDR1 is LNHDA and CDR2 SQIVND (reference sequence). CDR3: CASSIGRDRDGYTF. DNA of the CDR3: TGTGCCAGTAGTATAGGCCGGGACAGGGATGGCTACACCTTC.

The chain joins TRBV27 to TRBJ1-1, with 9 bases aligning to TRBD1. The CDR3 spans 15 residues. V was clipped by 4 bases and J by 3 bases; unmatched bases: 6. Germline V gene data show CDR1 as MNHEY and CDR2 as SMNVEV (reference sequence). The CDR3 DNA is TGTGCCAGCAGTTCACAGGGGGCCGGAGACACTGAAGCTTTCTTT. Protein sequence: CASSSQGAGDTEAFF.

V usage is TRBV14 and J usage is TRBJ2-1, with 9 bases that match TRBD2. Germline V gene lookup returns CDR1 SGHDN and CDR2 FVKESK. CDR3 size: 14 residues. The V gene end was trimmed by 4 bases and the J gene end by 9 bases; junction bases not matched to a gene: 7. The CDR3 DNA follows: TGTGCCAGCAGCCGGAGTAGCGGGAGTATTGAGCAGTTCTTC. Amino acids: CASSRSSGSIEQFF.

The V call is TRBV7-2, the J call TRBJ1-2; D remains unclear. From germline, CDR1 is SGHTA and CDR2 FQGNSA. V was cut by 4 bases and J by 4 bases, with 13 bases left in between. The CDR3 has 14 amino acids. The CDR3 loop is CASSSPGDIYGYTF. CDR3 DNA: TGTGCCAGCAGCTCCCCCGGTGATATCTATGGCTACACCTTC.

The chain joins TRBV19 to TRBJ2-2; 8 bases line up with TRBD1. Per germline, CDR1 LNHDA and CDR2 SQIVND (reference sequence). V lost 6 bases to trimming and J lost 4 bases; unmatched junction nucleotides: 7. The CDR3 has 15 amino acids. CDR3 loop: CASRTGQGLTGELFF. The CDR3 DNA sequence: TGTGCCAGTAGAACCGGACAGGGCCTCACCGGGGAGCTGTTTTTT.